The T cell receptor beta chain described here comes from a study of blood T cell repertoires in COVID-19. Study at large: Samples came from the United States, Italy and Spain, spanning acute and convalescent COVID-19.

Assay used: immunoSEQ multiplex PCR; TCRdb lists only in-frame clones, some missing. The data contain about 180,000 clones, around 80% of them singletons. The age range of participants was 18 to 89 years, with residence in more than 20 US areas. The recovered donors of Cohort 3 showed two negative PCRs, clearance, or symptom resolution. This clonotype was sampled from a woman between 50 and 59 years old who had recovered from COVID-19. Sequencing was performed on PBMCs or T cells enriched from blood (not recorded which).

The CDR3 sequence: CASSLQGNSPLHF. In DNA, the CDR3 is TGTGCCAGCAGTTTACAGGGGAATTCACCCCTCCACTTT. The chain uses TRBV12-3 or TRBV12-4 and TRBJ1-6; D is possibly TRBD1 (6 bases). Trimming shortened V by 2 bases and J by 7 bases, and 6 bases separated the two germline ends. CDR3 length: 13 amino acids.